The present entry profiles one TCR beta chain with its context. MiXCR was run by TCRdb on the RACE reads, yielding one entry per CDR3 protein. The sample holds fewer than 400,000 distinct CDR3 sequences, approximately 6.3% seen once. This sample is drawn from a study of human T cells and chemical hapten exposure. Indicated time point: patch test 1, 2 weeks after DPC sensitization. The treatment is: therapeutic diphenylcyclopropenone sensitization with weekly scalp DPC. The CDR3 covers 15 residues. Trimming took off 0 bases at V and 5 bases at J, with 11 bases between the two ends. Germline V lookup: CDR1 LGHNA, CDR2 YNFKEQ.

The clonotype comes from a woman younger than 35 with alopecia areata. Some clones in this sample may be carry-over from other donors' samples. The sample was whole blood, taken in connection with sensitization to the hapten diphenylcyclopropenone (DPC). The chain has TRBV4-2 and TRBJ1-5; perhaps TRBD1 as D (5 bases). CDR3 loop: CASSQEATDYQPQHF. The DNA of the CDR3 is TGTGCCAGCAGCCAAGAGGCGACAGATTATCAGCCCCAGCATTTT.